The sequence of this T cell receptor (beta chain) was determined in a study of blood T cell repertoires in COVID-19 (dated by TCRdb to the early 2020s). Broadly, across the study: Samples covering the acute and convalescent phases of COVID-19 were provided by collaborators in the United States, Italy and Spain. The repertoires were released in a freely available public database meant as a resource for research on the immune response to SARS-CoV-2. The material from the prospective study consisted of cDNA or gDNA derived from T cells, B-cell-depleted T cells, or PBMCs. Where HLA class I and class II types were available, the types were taken from metadata supplied by the sample provider, not from assay-based typing. Samples were obtained from the ongoing ImmuneRACE study (first 160 participants) and from about 1,300 subjects provided by 6 global collaborators. Deeply sampled blood TCRbeta repertoires from subjects exposed to, actively infected with, or recovered from COVID-19 were included in the dataset. Nearly every sample came with metadata listing a de-identified subject ID, COVID-19 status, age in years and sex.

Broader findings and caveats from the paper: The quantity of clinical and demographic metadata differed by source and by participant and was supplied without curation.

TCRbeta CDR3 regions were amplified from genomic DNA by means of the immunoSEQ Assay, a bias-controlled multiplex PCR. The paper's processing steps were these. Within the assay, amplification of reference gene primers was used to estimate how many nucleated cells each sample contained. To quantify the absolute abundance of each unique TCRbeta CDR3 rearrangement, sequence reads were collapsed and filtered. For each sample, productive Simpson clonality was calculated as the square root of Simpson's diversity index over productive rearrangements. Drawn from immuneACCESS, this table holds only the in-frame rearrangements with V and J called that TCRdb kept. Clones are partly lost; checked studies trace under half to an unresolved V gene and leave the rest unexplained. For V, J and clone size, that table is used; D and trimming come from the DNA. This sample lists 350,000 to 450,000 clones; under 85% were detected once. The ten largest clones represent roughly 5.1% of the sample.

Participants in the prospective study were aged about 18 to 95 years, lived in more than 20 United States geographic areas, and enrolled through a virtual design. To assign participants to cohorts, the prospective study relied on clinical history that participants themselves reported in a screening survey and a study questionnaire. Recovered participants in ImmuneRACE Cohort 3 were defined by two consecutive negative NP/OP PCR tests, clearance by a healthcare professional, or resolution of symptoms. In the prospective study, mobile phlebotomists collected whole blood, serum and a nasopharyngeal or oropharyngeal swab from each participant. Additional blood draws and questionnaires over an approximately two-month period could optionally be provided by prospective study participants. Before DNA extraction, prospective study blood samples were shipped either frozen or at room temperature. CDR1 and CDR2, looked up from the germline V gene, are SGHTA and FQGNSA. Here V drops 4 bases and J drops 7 bases, and the junction holds 5 bases not matched to any gene. The CDR3 sequence holds 13 residues, the cysteine and phenylalanine included. Only the CDR3 DNA is retained, 39 bases long and in frame from the first base.

This clone was observed once. There is no known antigen for this receptor. No much larger clone is present one base from it, and per-base qualities are unavailable. The source material was PBMCs or T cells enriched from blood (not recorded which). The clonotype was recovered from a woman in her 50s who had recovered from COVID-19. The receptor chain draws on TRBV7-2 and TRBJ1-2, with 8 middle bases fitting TRBD1. CDR3 reads: CASSSRQGSGYTF. The nucleotides are TGTGCCAGCAGCTCAAGACAGGGGTCTGGCTACACCTTC.